One and the same sample provided the 8 T cell receptor beta chains below, sequenced in a study of blood T cell repertoires in COVID-19. The repertoire was sequenced with immunoSEQ multiplex PCR; TCRdb's copy has only in-frame clones and lacks some. Altogether 62,000 or so clones are present, 75% to 90% being singletons, with the ten largest covering roughly 8%. Sequences were obtained from peripheral blood. The receptors stem from a man aged 50-60 years with active COVID-19.

The CDR3 region has the DNA TGTGCCAGTAAGGGGCAGGGAAATTCCGGGGAGCTGTTTTTT. Residues: CASKGQGNSGELFF. V and J are TRBV19 and TRBJ2-2, with D perhaps matching TRBD1 (5 bases). Trimming took off 7 bases at V and 6 bases at J, with 15 bases between the two ends. Germline-derived CDR1 and CDR2 are LNHDA and SQIVND (reference sequence). The length of the CDR3 is 14 residues.

V gene TRBV2 combines with J gene TRBJ2-2, with no clear D. V lost 7 bases and J 11 bases, leaving 14 bases between the germline ends. The CDR3 consists of 12 residues. Germline values: CDR1 SNHLY, CDR2 FYNNEI. As DNA, the CDR3 is TGTGCCAGCACATCAAGCTCTCCAGAGCTGTTTTTT. It yields the protein CASTSSSPELFF.

To note about this clone: At one end, the junction sequence differs from germline, possibly due to a read error. The chain is built from TRBV5-5 and TRBJ2-7; D is unresolved. Germline CDR1 and CDR2: SGHKS and YYEKEE (reference sequence). The length of the CDR3 is 12 residues. CDR3 region: CASSFFSSEQYF. CDR3 bases: TGTGCCAGCAGCTTTTTCTCCTCCGAGCAGTACTTC.

The rearrangement uses TRBV10-3 and TRBJ1-1; tentative D call: TRBD1 (5 bases). V was clipped by 5 bases and J by 1 base, with 11 bases between them. This CDR3 region has 14 residues. Germline V gives CDR1 ENHRY, CDR2 SYGVKD. The CDR3 spells CAISRDSSNTEAFF. DNA of the CDR3: TGTGCCATCAGTCGGGACTCTTCGAACACTGAAGCTTTCTTT.

This chain connects TRBV5-1 to TRBJ1-2, with 9 bases identical to TRBD1. Germline CDR1 and CDR2: SGHRS and YFSETQ. This CDR3 is built from 15 residues. The J segment lost 7 bases and the V segment lost 0 bases, leaving 7 bases of the junction unmatched. CDR3 residues: CASSLEGTGIGGYTF. The CDR3 nucleotides read TGCGCCAGCAGCTTGGAAGGGACAGGGATTGGTGGCTACACCTTC.

This chain links TRBV2 with TRBJ2-5, with D possibly matching TRBD2 (5 bases). The CDR3 length is 15 residues. With 0 bases removed from V and 7 bases from J, the gap between germline ends came to 15 bases. Germline CDR1 is SNHLY and CDR2 is FYNNEI. CDR3 sequence reads: CASSEAILRTVTQYF. CDR3 DNA: TGTGCCAGCAGTGAAGCTATTCTGAGGACTGTGACCCAGTACTTC.

This clone was detected a few times. The gene calls are TRBV2 and TRBJ2-1, with TRBD2 matching over 9 bases. The germline CDR1 and CDR2 sequences are SNHLY and FYNNEI. Trimming at V came to 10 bases and at J to 7 bases, leaving 11 bases not matched to a gene. The CDR3 totals 14 residues. The CDR3 protein is CATLAGATDNEQFF. CDR3 nucleotides: TGTGCCACTTTAGCGGGGGCGACCGATAATGAGCAGTTCTTC.

This rearrangement joins TRBV29-1 to TRBJ2-1; 8 nucleotides line up with TRBD2. Germline V CDR1 and CDR2: SQVTM, ANQGSEA. CDR3 size: 15 residues. V was pared by 3 bases and J by 2 bases, with 6 bases of the junction left unmatched. The CDR3 DNA reads TGCAGCGTTGACCCACCCGGGGGGGCCTACAATGAGCAGTTCTTC. Protein: CSVDPPGGAYNEQFF.